This passage covers 26 T cell receptor beta chains from one sample sequenced in a study of blood T cell repertoires in COVID-19. TCRdb keeps only in-frame clones here, not all; method: immunoSEQ multiplex PCR. The data contain about 250,000 clones, 80% to 90% of them singletons. Sample: PBMCs or T cells enriched from blood (not recorded which). Source of these receptors: a woman between 40 and 55 years old who had been exposed to COVID-19.

V and J are TRBV18 and TRBJ2-3; 7 bases map to TRBD2. J lost 4 bases, V lost 2 bases, and 3 bases had no gene match. The CDR3 totals 14 residues. Per the germline V gene, CDR1 is KGHSH and CDR2 is LQKENI. The CDR3 DNA follows: TGTGCCAGCTCACCATCACGGGGGGCAGATACGCAGTATTTT. Its translation is CASSPSRGADTQYF.

This clone was seen once. The J gene is TRBJ1-3, the V gene TRBV28; 8 bases map to TRBD1. Germline CDR1 MDHEN, CDR2 SYDVKM. The CDR3 has 17 amino acids. Trimming took 6 bases from V and 1 from J; bases not matched to a gene: 11. CDR3 sequence (DNA): TGTGCCAGCAGCGACCTCCACAGGGGGGCTTCTGGAAACACCATATATTTT. Residues: CASSDLHRGASGNTIYF.

V usage is TRBV10-1 and J usage is TRBJ1-5; D perhaps matches TRBD1 (6 bases). Per germline, CDR1 WNHNN and CDR2 SYGVQD (reference sequence). This CDR3 is built from 13 residues. Trimming shortened V by 7 bases and J by 6 bases, and 13 bases separated the two germline ends. CDR3 in DNA: TGCGCCAGCACTCCTAGGGGGACTCAGCCCCAGCATTTT. It translates to CASTPRGTQPQHF.

The J gene is TRBJ1-2, the V gene TRBV27, with D uncertain. Germline lookup yields CDR1 MNHEY and CDR2 SMNVEV (reference sequence). Trimming took off 3 bases at V and 4 bases at J, with 15 bases between the two ends. The CDR3 runs to 15 residues. CDR3 region: CASSFGSSYPYGYTF. The CDR3 region has the DNA TGTGCCAGCAGTTTCGGGTCAAGTTACCCCTATGGCTACACCTTC.

This clone is a singleton in its sample. The V call is TRBV7-9, the J call TRBJ2-7, with D unclear. In germline, CDR1 is SEHNR, CDR2 FQNEAQ (reference sequence). Trimming cost V 3 bases and J 2 bases, with 8 bases left between them. This CDR3 is built from 13 residues. Written as DNA, the CDR3 is TGTGCCAGCAGCTTCGGAGCGACCTACGAGCAGTACTTC. It yields the protein CASSFGATYEQYF.

CDR3 loop: CASSLTGPYTEAFF. The CDR3 nucleotides read TGCGCCAGCAGCTTGACAGGGCCGTACACTGAAGCTTTCTTT. The chain combines TRBV5-1 with TRBJ1-1; the D gene is possibly TRBD1 (6 bases). The germline V and J ends were trimmed by 1 base and 3 bases, with 10 bases remaining between them. CDR1 is SGHRS and CDR2 is YFSETQ in the germline V gene. The CDR3 sequence is 14 residues long.

The chain combines TRBV30 with TRBJ1-2; TRBD1 matches at 11 bases. The V segment lost 4 bases and the J segment 4 bases; nucleotides outside the gene matches: 11. CDR1 GTSNPN and CDR2 SVGIG come from the germline V gene (reference sequence). The CDR3 extends over 16 amino acids. Here the CDR3 DNA reads TGTGCCTGGATTAGCCGGGACAGGGGGTTAGGCTATGGCTACACCTTC. Its protein product is CAWISRDRGLGYGYTF.

This chain joins TRBV19 and TRBJ2-1; 7 bases agree with TRBD2. The V gene's germline CDR1 is LNHDA and CDR2 SQIVND (reference sequence). V shed 7 bases and J 0 bases; nucleotides not matched to a gene: 6. The CDR3 extends over 15 amino acids. The CDR3 nucleotides read TGTGCCAGTACCCCGGGGGGTCACTCCTACAATGAGCAGTTCTTC. Encoded protein: CASTPGGHSYNEQFF.

The chain uses TRBV5-6 and TRBJ1-4; D possibly corresponds to TRBD1 (6 bases). The CDR3 has 14 residues. Trimming took 6 bases from V and 3 from J, leaving 12 bases between them. Germline V gene sequence: CDR1 SGHDT, CDR2 YYEEEE. The CDR3 bases are TGTGCCAGCACCACAGGGTTCTCTAATGAAAAACTGTTTTTT. Translation gives CASTTGFSNEKLFF.

The chain couples TRBV7-9 to TRBJ1-2; a possible D gene is TRBD1 (5 bases). The germline gives CDR1 SEHNR, CDR2 FQNEAQ (reference sequence). Trimming cost V 4 bases and J 5 bases, with 14 bases left between them. CDR3 size: 14 residues. The CDR3 sequence is CASSSSGGNYGYTF. CDR3 sequence (DNA): TGTGCCAGCAGCTCTAGTGGGGGGAATTATGGCTACACCTTC.

The chain is built from TRBV7-9 and TRBJ1-2, with 8 bases fitting TRBD1. The CDR3 length is 14 residues. Trimming removed 2 bases from V and 4 bases from J; junction bases left unmatched: 3. Germline lookup yields CDR1 SEHNR and CDR2 FQNEAQ (reference sequence). CDR3 in DNA: TGTGCCAGCAGCTTACCCGACAGGGGCTATGGCTACACCTTC. It specifies CASSLPDRGYGYTF.

This rearrangement joins TRBV5-5 to TRBJ2-7; 7 bases align to TRBD1. Germline CDR1 reads SGHKS; CDR2 reads YYEKEE (reference sequence). Trimming removed 4 bases from V and 5 bases from J; junction bases left unmatched: 6. The CDR3 contains 13 residues. CDR3 protein: CASSALQGNEQYF. DNA for the CDR3: TGTGCCAGCAGCGCGTTACAGGGGAACGAGCAGTACTTC.

The chain has TRBV24-1 and TRBJ1-2; TRBD1 aligns across 8 bases. The germline gives CDR1 KGHDR, CDR2 SFDVKD. V shed 5 bases and J 6 bases; nucleotides not matched to a gene: 4. The CDR3 covers 13 residues. The CDR3 DNA follows: TGTGCCACCAGTGCCACGGACAGGGATGGCTACACCTTC. Translating it yields CATSATDRDGYTF.

V and J are TRBV24-1 and TRBJ1-2; D is undetermined. The germline V gene has CDR1 KGHDR and CDR2 SFDVKD. This CDR3 comprises 13 residues. V was shortened by 1 base and J by 8 bases, with 10 bases between the two germline ends. The chain's CDR3 is CATSDLGSRGYTF. Written as DNA, the CDR3 is TGTGCCACCAGTGATTTAGGCTCGAGGGGCTACACCTTC.

This rearrangement joins TRBV19 to TRBJ1-2; the match to TRBD1 covers 8 bases. The germline gives CDR1 LNHDA, CDR2 SQIVND (reference sequence). Trimming cost V 5 bases and J 4 bases; bases outside gene matches: 9. The CDR3 has 15 residues. CDR3 in amino acids: CASSVQTGATYGYTF. The CDR3 DNA reads TGTGCCAGTAGTGTCCAGACAGGGGCAACCTATGGCTACACCTTC.

This clone was recorded a few times. The chain joins TRBV6-2 or TRBV6-3 to TRBJ2-7; TRBD2 aligns across 7 bases. Germline V gene sequence: CDR1 MNHEY, CDR2 SVGEGT. CDR3 length: 16 residues. V lost 2 bases to trimming and J lost 9 bases; unmatched junction nucleotides: 16. The CDR3 region is CASSYATSDLKSWQYV. CDR3 nucleotide sequence: TGTGCCAGCAGTTACGCCACTAGCGACCTAAAGTCGTGGCAGTACGTC.

This clone came up once. V usage is TRBV5-5 and J usage is TRBJ1-1; unclear D gene. V lost 0 bases and J 8 bases, leaving 17 bases between the germline ends. The CDR3 runs to 15 residues. Germline values: CDR1 SGHKS, CDR2 YYEKEE (reference sequence). In DNA form, the CDR3 reads TGTGCCAGCAGCTTGGCGGGGTTCGTGGGTCGGGAAGCTTTCTTT. This translates into CASSLAGFVGREAFF.

CDR3 sequence: CASSLRTGYAYGYTF. In nucleotides, the CDR3 is TGTGCCAGTAGTCTCCGGACAGGGTACGCCTATGGCTACACCTTC. The rearrangement links TRBV19 to TRBJ1-2; 8 bases are shared with TRBD1. With 5 bases clipped from V and 4 bases from J, the junction kept 9 bases outside the gene matches. Germline V gene lookup returns CDR1 LNHDA and CDR2 SQIVND (reference sequence). This CDR3 has 15 amino acids.

This clone was detected once. V gene TRBV5-6 combines with J gene TRBJ2-1, with 12 bases matching TRBD2. CDR3 length: 19 residues. CDR1 is SGHDT and CDR2 is YYEEEE in the germline V gene. V lost 3 bases, J lost 0 bases, and 10 bases stayed unmatched. The CDR3 DNA reads TGTGCCAGCAGCTCGGAGACTAGCGGGAGTTACAGCTCCTACAATGAGCAGTTCTTC. This translates into CASSSETSGSYSSYNEQFF.

The V gene is TRBV7-7, the J gene TRBJ1-1; D gene ambiguous. The CDR3 is 15 amino acids. From germline, CDR1 is SSHAT and CDR2 FNYEAQ (reference sequence). V lost 5 bases to trimming and J lost 5 bases, with 18 bases between them. CDR3 sequence: CASSLLWRGGTEAFF. CDR3 coding DNA: TGTGCCAGCAGCCTATTATGGCGGGGAGGAACTGAAGCTTTCTTT. Full variable domain (missing parts from reference TRBV7-7 and TRBJ1-1): GAGVSQSPRYKVTKRGQDVTLRCDPISSHATLYWYQQALGQGPEFLTYFNYEAQPDKSGLPSDRFSAERPEGSISTLTIQRTEQRDSAMYRCASSLLWRGGTEAFFGQGTRLTVV.

On this clone itself: The same CDR3 can be traced to other DNA sequences in this sample. The chain carries TRBV9 and TRBJ1-5; 7 positions match TRBD1. The CDR3 is 13 amino acids. Germline CDR1 SGDLS, CDR2 YYNGEE. The junction had 4 bases not matched to a gene; V was cut back by 3 bases and J by 7 bases. Here the CDR3 reads CASSDRGGQPQHF. The CDR3 DNA is TGTGCCAGCAGCGACAGGGGCGGGCAGCCCCAGCATTTT.

The rearrangement uses TRBV28 and TRBJ2-7; D gene uncertain. V lost 4 bases and J 1 base, leaving 5 bases between the germline ends. The CDR3 has 12 residues. CDR1 and CDR2 from the germline V gene are MDHEN and SYDVKM. The chain's CDR3 is CASSSQSYEQYF. DNA of the CDR3: TGTGCCAGCAGTTCTCAGTCCTACGAGCAGTACTTC.

V and J are TRBV28 and TRBJ2-1; D gene unclear. The CDR3 contains 14 residues. Germline V CDR1 and CDR2: MDHEN, SYDVKM. V lost 5 bases to trimming and J lost 10 bases, with 18 bases between them. CDR3 in amino acids: CASSPDPTLVEQFF. Written as DNA, the CDR3 is TGTGCCAGCAGTCCTGACCCAACCCTAGTAGAGCAGTTCTTC.

This chain connects TRBV27 to TRBJ2-1, with unresolved D. Germline-derived CDR1 and CDR2 are MNHEY and SMNVEV (reference sequence). The CDR3 has 12 residues. Trimming took 6 bases from V and 13 from J, leaving 16 bases between them. The CDR3 region is CASSSFSENQFF. The CDR3 nucleotides read TGTGCCAGCAGCTCATTTTCGGAGAACCAGTTCTTC.

The rearrangement links TRBV4-1 to TRBJ2-1; 13 bases match TRBD2. CDR1 and CDR2 (germline): MGHRA, YSYEKL. This CDR3 is built from 21 residues. V was pared by 4 bases and J by 0 bases, with 15 bases of the junction left unmatched. The CDR3 region is CASSRQTTSGRAPSSYNEQFF. CDR3 coding DNA: TGCGCCAGCAGCCGCCAAACTACTAGCGGGAGGGCCCCGAGCTCCTACAATGAGCAGTTCTTC.

J is TRBJ2-7 and V is TRBV5-1; D might be TRBD1 (5 bases). This CDR3 comprises 14 residues. Germline lookup yields CDR1 SGHRS and CDR2 YFSETQ. The CDR3 coding sequence is TGTGCCAGCAGCCCTAAAAGGGGCCCTCGGGAGCAGTACGTC. It specifies CASSPKRGPREQYV.